This is a list of T cell receptor beta chains from one sample in a study of cytomegalovirus exposure and HLA in healthy donors. The data were produced by immunoSEQ multiplex PCR, yet TCRdb's version contains in-frame clones alone and is incomplete. The data hold approximately 170,000 clones, with approximately 88% observed a single time. What was sequenced was PBMCs. Source of these receptors: a boy younger than 10 in good health and CMV-seronegative. The CDR3 runs from the conserved cysteine through the conserved F or W. A D gene is named only where the DNA matches it firmly. Rows give clone size only sometimes, using once, few, many, or a class for an expanded clone.

v_gene: TRBV7-6; abundance: once; j_gene: TRBJ2-3; d_gene: NA; CDR3aa: CASSLGAGTLTDTQYF; CDR3nt: TGTGCCAGCAGCTTAGGGGCGGGGACCCTCACAGATACGCAGTATTTT
v_gene: TRBV19; abundance: NA; j_gene: TRBJ2-2; d_gene: NA; CDR3aa: CASSPREGSSGELFF; CDR3nt: TGTGCCAGTAGTCCCCGGGAAGGTTCGAGCGGGGAGCTGTTTTTT
v_gene: TRBV9; abundance: NA; j_gene: TRBJ2-2; d_gene: NA; CDR3aa: CASRRTGTGELFF; CDR3nt: TGTGCCAGCAGGCGAACAGGGACCGGGGAGCTGTTTTTT
v_gene: TRBV19; abundance: NA; j_gene: TRBJ2-1; d_gene: TRBD2; CDR3aa: CASSLLQTSGGFYNEQFF; CDR3nt: TGTGCCAGTAGCTTACTACAGACTAGCGGAGGCTTCTACAATGAGCAGTTCTTC
v_gene: TRBV30; abundance: NA; j_gene: TRBJ1-2; d_gene: TRBD1; CDR3aa: CAWSDQGGANYGYTF; CDR3nt: TGTGCCTGGAGTGACCAGGGGGGAGCTAACTATGGCTACACCTTC
v_gene: TRBV30; abundance: NA; j_gene: TRBJ1-2; d_gene: TRBD1; CDR3aa: CAWSATQTGGEGYTF; CDR3nt: TGTGCCTGGAGTGCCACTCAAACAGGGGGCGAGGGCTACACCTTC
v_gene: TRBV4-3; abundance: NA; j_gene: TRBJ1-2; d_gene: NA; CDR3aa: CASSRTENYGYTF; CDR3nt: TGCGCCAGCAGTCGGACAGAGAACTATGGCTACACCTTC
v_gene: TRBV6-5; abundance: NA; j_gene: TRBJ1-2; d_gene: NA; CDR3aa: CASSYSSGTTYGYTF; CDR3nt: TGTGCCAGCAGTTACTCGAGCGGGACCACCTATGGCTACACCTTC
v_gene: TRBV14; abundance: NA; j_gene: TRBJ2-5; d_gene: TRBD2; CDR3aa: CASSQLAGASVGQETQYF; CDR3nt: TGTGCCAGCAGCCAGCTAGCGGGGGCCTCCGTGGGGCAAGAGACCCAGTACTTC
v_gene: TRBV7-9; abundance: NA; j_gene: TRBJ1-1; d_gene: NA; CDR3aa: CVYEKRRGTEAFF; CDR3nt: TGTGTATATGAGAAGCGTAGGGGCACTGAAGCTTTCTTT
v_gene: TRBV5-1; abundance: once; j_gene: TRBJ2-2; d_gene: NA; CDR3aa: CASRPGYTNTGELFF; CDR3nt: TGCGCCAGCAGGCCGGGGTACACGAACACCGGGGAGCTGTTTTTT
v_gene: TRBV29-1; abundance: NA; j_gene: TRBJ2-2; d_gene: TRBD1; CDR3aa: CSVEDTGGANTGELFF; CDR3nt: TGCAGCGTTGAAGATACAGGGGGCGCGAACACCGGGGAGCTGTTTTTT
v_gene: TRBV6-1; abundance: NA; j_gene: TRBJ2-5; d_gene: TRBD2; CDR3aa: CASRRGSGETQYF; CDR3nt: TGTGCCAGCAGGCGGGGTAGCGGGGAGACCCAGTACTTC
v_gene: TRBV7-3; abundance: NA; j_gene: TRBJ2-1; d_gene: TRBD2; CDR3aa: CASSLTGTSGYNEQFF; CDR3nt: TGTGCCAGCAGCTTGACCGGGACTAGCGGGTACAATGAGCAGTTCTTC
v_gene: TRBV19; abundance: NA; j_gene: TRBJ2-7; d_gene: TRBD1; CDR3aa: CASSPGQGVNEQYF; CDR3nt: TGTGCCAGTAGTCCTGGACAGGGCGTCAACGAGCAGTACTTC
v_gene: TRBV7-2; abundance: few; j_gene: TRBJ2-1; d_gene: TRBD1; CDR3aa: CASSLDRGTPNSNEQFF; CDR3nt: TGTGCCAGCAGTCTGGACAGGGGTACTCCTAATTCCAATGAGCAGTTCTTC
v_gene: TRBV18; abundance: few; j_gene: TRBJ1-1; d_gene: TRBD1; CDR3aa: CASSPGQVTEAFF; CDR3nt: TGTGCCAGCTCACCTGGACAGGTCACTGAAGCTTTCTTT
v_gene: TRBV11-3; abundance: NA; j_gene: TRBJ2-2; d_gene: TRBD2; CDR3aa: CASSFILAGNTGELFF; CDR3nt: TGTGCCAGCAGCTTCATCCTAGCGGGGAACACCGGGGAGCTGTTTTTT
v_gene: TRBV5-1; abundance: NA; j_gene: TRBJ2-3; d_gene: NA; CDR3aa: CASSYPVAQIRTDTQYF; CDR3nt: TGCGCCAGCAGCTACCCCGTAGCGCAAATCCGAACAGATACGCAGTATTTT
v_gene: TRBV6-4; abundance: NA; j_gene: TRBJ2-2; d_gene: TRBD2; CDR3aa: CASSESRLAGGAGELFF; CDR3nt: TGTGCCAGCAGTGAATCACGACTAGCGGGAGGCGCCGGGGAGCTGTTTTTT
v_gene: TRBV4-1; abundance: NA; j_gene: TRBJ2-7; d_gene: TRBD2; CDR3aa: CASSQGGTTSYEQYF; CDR3nt: TGCGCCAGCAGCCAAGGCGGGACTACCTCCTACGAGCAGTACTTC
v_gene: TRBV6-5; abundance: NA; j_gene: TRBJ1-1; d_gene: TRBD1; CDR3aa: CASSRDRRNTEAFF; CDR3nt: TGTGCCAGCAGCAGGGACAGACGAAACACTGAAGCTTTCTTT
v_gene: TRBV19; abundance: NA; j_gene: TRBJ1-3; d_gene: NA; CDR3aa: CASSIPGLTGNTIYF; CDR3nt: TGTGCCAGTAGTATACCGGGGTTGACTGGGAACACCATATATTTT
v_gene: TRBV6-4; abundance: few; j_gene: TRBJ2-3; d_gene: NA; CDR3aa: CASRRGALGGYSTDTQYF; CDR3nt: TGTGCCAGCCGTAGAGGGGCACTGGGAGGATATAGCACAGATACGCAGTATTTT
v_gene: TRBV6-6; abundance: NA; j_gene: TRBJ1-5; d_gene: NA; CDR3aa: CASSSTPHNQPQHF; CDR3nt: TGTGCCAGCAGTTCAACTCCTCATAATCAGCCCCAGCATTTT
v_gene: TRBV15; abundance: NA; j_gene: TRBJ2-3; d_gene: NA; CDR3aa: CATSRADTQYF; CDR3nt: TGTGCCACCAGCAGAGCGGATACGCAGTATTTT
v_gene: TRBV12-5; abundance: NA; j_gene: TRBJ1-4; d_gene: NA; CDR3aa: CASAVDRRNEKLFF; CDR3nt: TGTGCTAGTGCCGTTGACAGGAGGAATGAAAAACTGTTTTTT
v_gene: TRBV5-1; abundance: NA; j_gene: TRBJ2-3; d_gene: TRBD2; CDR3aa: CASSSERGADTQYF; CDR3nt: TGCGCCAGCAGCTCAGAGCGGGGGGCAGATACGCAGTATTTT
v_gene: TRBV30; abundance: NA; j_gene: TRBJ1-5; d_gene: TRBD1; CDR3aa: CAWSTAGTGQPQHF; CDR3nt: TGTGCCTGGAGTACCGCTGGGACAGGTCAGCCCCAGCATTTT
v_gene: TRBV6-5; abundance: once; j_gene: TRBJ2-7; d_gene: NA; CDR3aa: CASSFRQGLHEQYF; CDR3nt: TGTGCCAGCAGTTTCAGGCAGGGACTCCACGAGCAGTACTTC
v_gene: TRBV5-6; abundance: NA; j_gene: TRBJ2-1; d_gene: TRBD2; CDR3aa: CASSLGLLAGGNEQFF; CDR3nt: TGTGCCAGCAGCTTGGGGCTACTAGCGGGAGGCAATGAGCAGTTCTTC
v_gene: TRBV5-6; abundance: few; j_gene: TRBJ1-2; d_gene: TRBD1; CDR3aa: CASSSAGTGPFDF; CDR3nt: TGTGCCAGCAGCTCAGCCGGGACAGGCCCCTTTGACTTC
v_gene: TRBV6-5; abundance: NA; j_gene: TRBJ1-4; d_gene: TRBD1; CDR3aa: CASSYERQGSEKLFF; CDR3nt: TGTGCCAGCAGTTACGAGCGACAGGGATCGGAAAAACTGTTTTTT
v_gene: TRBV27; abundance: NA; j_gene: TRBJ2-7; d_gene: NA; CDR3aa: CASTKQVGAYEQYF; CDR3nt: TGTGCCAGCACGAAACAGGTGGGGGCATACGAGCAGTACTTC
v_gene: TRBV10-3; abundance: NA; j_gene: TRBJ2-1; d_gene: TRBD2; CDR3aa: CAISDFLAGGGNEQFF; CDR3nt: TGTGCCATCAGTGATTTTCTAGCGGGAGGAGGGAATGAGCAGTTCTTC
v_gene: TRBV13; abundance: NA; j_gene: TRBJ1-2; d_gene: NA; CDR3aa: CASKDGLGDYGYTF; CDR3nt: TGTGCCAGCAAGGACGGACTGGGAGACTATGGCTACACCTTC
v_gene: TRBV4-1; abundance: NA; j_gene: TRBJ1-3; d_gene: NA; CDR3aa: CASSQGNSPSGNTIYF; CDR3nt: TGCGCCAGCAGCCAAGGGAACAGCCCCTCTGGAAACACCATATATTTT
v_gene: TRBV6-5; abundance: NA; j_gene: TRBJ1-2; d_gene: TRBD1; CDR3aa: CASSYAGGVSYGYTF; CDR3nt: TGTGCCAGCAGTTACGCAGGGGGCGTATCGTATGGCTACACCTTC
v_gene: TRBV7-9; abundance: NA; j_gene: TRBJ1-2; d_gene: NA; CDR3aa: CASSSGPESYGYTF; CDR3nt: TGTGCCAGCAGCTCAGGGCCGGAAAGTTATGGCTACACCTTC
v_gene: TRBV6-5; abundance: few; j_gene: TRBJ2-6; d_gene: TRBD1; CDR3aa: CASRLQGTGANVLTF; CDR3nt: TGTGCCAGCAGACTACAGGGGACTGGGGCCAACGTCCTGACTTTC
v_gene: TRBV7-9; abundance: NA; j_gene: TRBJ2-1; d_gene: NA; CDR3aa: CASSSTSFRGAYNEQFF; CDR3nt: TGTGCCAGCAGCTCCACCTCGTTCAGGGGGGCCTACAATGAGCAGTTCTTC
v_gene: TRBV10-3; abundance: NA; j_gene: TRBJ1-1; d_gene: TRBD1; CDR3aa: CAISEPRQGATTEAFF; CDR3nt: TGTGCCATCAGTGAGCCTCGACAGGGGGCGACCACTGAAGCTTTCTTT
v_gene: TRBV4-1; abundance: NA; j_gene: TRBJ2-7; d_gene: TRBD1; CDR3aa: CASSQGQGAYEQYF; CDR3nt: TGCGCCAGCAGCCAGGGACAGGGGGCCTACGAGCAGTACTTC